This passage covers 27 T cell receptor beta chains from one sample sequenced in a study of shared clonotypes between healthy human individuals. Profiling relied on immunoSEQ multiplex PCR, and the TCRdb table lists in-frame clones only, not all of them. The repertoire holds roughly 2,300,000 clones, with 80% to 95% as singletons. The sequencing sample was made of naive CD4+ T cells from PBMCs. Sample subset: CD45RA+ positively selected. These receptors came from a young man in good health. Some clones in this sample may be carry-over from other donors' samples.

The CDR3 sequence is CASSLAPSMGQPQHF. CDR3 in DNA: TGTGCCAGCAGCTTGGCCCCTTCCATGGGTCAGCCCCAGCATTTT. The chain employs TRBV5-4 and TRBJ1-5; D is uncertain. CDR1 and CDR2 (germline): SGHNT, YYREEE (reference sequence). The CDR3 length is 15 residues. Trimming removed 0 bases from V and 6 bases from J, with 13 bases in between.

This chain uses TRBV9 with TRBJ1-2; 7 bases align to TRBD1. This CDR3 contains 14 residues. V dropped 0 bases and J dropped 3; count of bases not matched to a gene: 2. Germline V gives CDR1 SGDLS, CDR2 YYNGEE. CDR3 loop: CASSVVQGDYGYTF. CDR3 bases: TGTGCCAGCAGCGTAGTGCAGGGGGACTATGGCTACACCTTC.

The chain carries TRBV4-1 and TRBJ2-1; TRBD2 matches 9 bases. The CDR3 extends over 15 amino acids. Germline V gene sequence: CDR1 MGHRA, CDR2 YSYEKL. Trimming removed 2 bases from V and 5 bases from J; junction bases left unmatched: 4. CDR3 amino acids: CASSQPGLAHNEQFF. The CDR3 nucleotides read TGCGCCAGCAGCCAACCGGGACTAGCTCACAATGAGCAGTTCTTC.

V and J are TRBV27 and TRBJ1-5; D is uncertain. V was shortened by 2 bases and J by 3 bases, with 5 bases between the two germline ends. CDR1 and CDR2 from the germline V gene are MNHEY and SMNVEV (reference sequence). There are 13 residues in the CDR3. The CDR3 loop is CASSLGVNQPQHF. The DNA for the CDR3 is TGTGCCAGCAGTTTAGGGGTCAATCAGCCCCAGCATTTT.

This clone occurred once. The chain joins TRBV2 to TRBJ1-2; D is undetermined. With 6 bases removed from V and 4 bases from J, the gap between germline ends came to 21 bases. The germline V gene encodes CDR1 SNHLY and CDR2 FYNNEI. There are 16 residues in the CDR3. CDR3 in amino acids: CASREPLGRVGYGYTF. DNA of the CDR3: TGTGCCAGCAGAGAGCCCCTTGGGAGGGTCGGCTATGGCTACACCTTC.

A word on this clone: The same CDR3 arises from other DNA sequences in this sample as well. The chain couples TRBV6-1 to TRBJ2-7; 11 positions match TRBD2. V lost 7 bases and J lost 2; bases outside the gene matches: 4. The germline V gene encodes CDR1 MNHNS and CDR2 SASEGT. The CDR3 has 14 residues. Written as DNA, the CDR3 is TGTGCCAGCACCAGACTAGCGGGGCCCTACGAGCAGTACTTC. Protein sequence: CASTRLAGPYEQYF.

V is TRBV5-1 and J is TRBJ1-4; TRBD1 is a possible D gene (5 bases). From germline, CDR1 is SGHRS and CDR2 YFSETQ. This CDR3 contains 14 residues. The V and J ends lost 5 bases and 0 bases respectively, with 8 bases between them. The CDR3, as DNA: TGCGCCAGCAGGGGGACGACAACTAATGAAAAACTGTTTTTT. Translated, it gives CASRGTTTNEKLFF.

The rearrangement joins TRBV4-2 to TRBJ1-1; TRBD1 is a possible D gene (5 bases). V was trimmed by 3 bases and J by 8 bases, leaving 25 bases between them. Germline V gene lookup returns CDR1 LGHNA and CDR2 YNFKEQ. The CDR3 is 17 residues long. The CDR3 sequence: CASSQDTREGRSSEAFF. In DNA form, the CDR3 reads TGTGCCAGCAGCCAGGACACCCGAGAGGGTAGAAGCTCGGAAGCTTTCTTT.

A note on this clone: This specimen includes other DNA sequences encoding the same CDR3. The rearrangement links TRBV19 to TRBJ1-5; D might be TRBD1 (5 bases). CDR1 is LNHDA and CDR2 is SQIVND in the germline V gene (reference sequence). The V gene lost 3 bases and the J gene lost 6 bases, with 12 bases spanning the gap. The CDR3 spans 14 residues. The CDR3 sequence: CASSMTGGGQPQHF. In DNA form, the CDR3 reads TGTGCCAGTAGTATGACGGGGGGAGGTCAGCCCCAGCATTTT.

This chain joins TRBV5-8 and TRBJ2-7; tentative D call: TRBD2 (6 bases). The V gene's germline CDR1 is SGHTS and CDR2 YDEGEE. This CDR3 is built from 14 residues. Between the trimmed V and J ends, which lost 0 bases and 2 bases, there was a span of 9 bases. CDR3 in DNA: TGTGCCAGCAGCTTGGTTCGGGAGCCCTACGAGCAGTACTTC. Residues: CASSLVREPYEQYF.

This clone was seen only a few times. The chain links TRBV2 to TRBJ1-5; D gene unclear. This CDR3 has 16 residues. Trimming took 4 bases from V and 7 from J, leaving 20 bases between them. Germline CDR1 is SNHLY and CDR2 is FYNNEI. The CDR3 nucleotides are TGTGCCAGCAGTGTGTTTGGGTATCAAGCAAGACAGCCCCAGCATTTT. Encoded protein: CASSVFGYQARQPQHF.

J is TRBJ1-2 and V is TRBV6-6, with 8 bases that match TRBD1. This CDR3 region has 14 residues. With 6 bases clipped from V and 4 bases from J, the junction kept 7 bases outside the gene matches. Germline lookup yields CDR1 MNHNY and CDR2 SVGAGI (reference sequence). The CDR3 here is CASRGTTGGYGYTF. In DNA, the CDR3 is TGTGCCAGCAGGGGAACTACAGGGGGCTATGGCTACACCTTC.

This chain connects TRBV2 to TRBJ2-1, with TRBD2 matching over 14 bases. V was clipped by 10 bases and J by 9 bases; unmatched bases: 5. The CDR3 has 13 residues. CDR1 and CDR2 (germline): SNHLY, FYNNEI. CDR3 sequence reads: CATTSGRAGEQFF. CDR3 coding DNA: TGTGCCACGACTAGCGGGAGGGCCGGTGAGCAGTTCTTC.

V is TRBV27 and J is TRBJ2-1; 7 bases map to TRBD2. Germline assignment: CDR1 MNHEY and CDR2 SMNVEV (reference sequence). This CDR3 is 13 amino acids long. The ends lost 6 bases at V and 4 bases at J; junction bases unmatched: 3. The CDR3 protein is CASRGTIYNEQFF. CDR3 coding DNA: TGTGCCAGCAGGGGGACTATATACAATGAGCAGTTCTTC.

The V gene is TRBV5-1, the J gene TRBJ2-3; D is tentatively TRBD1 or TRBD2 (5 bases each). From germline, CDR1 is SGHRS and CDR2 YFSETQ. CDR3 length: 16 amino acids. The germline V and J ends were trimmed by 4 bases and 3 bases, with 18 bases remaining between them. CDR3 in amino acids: CASSPVGAGVTDTQYF. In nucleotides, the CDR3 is TGCGCCAGCAGCCCGGTAGGGGCGGGCGTGACAGATACGCAGTATTTT.

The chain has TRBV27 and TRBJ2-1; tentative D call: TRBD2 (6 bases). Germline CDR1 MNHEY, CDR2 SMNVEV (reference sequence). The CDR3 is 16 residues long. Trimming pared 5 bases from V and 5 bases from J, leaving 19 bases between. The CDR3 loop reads CASSPQRGGRNNEQFF. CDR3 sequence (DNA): TGTGCCAGCAGTCCCCAGCGTGGAGGGAGGAACAATGAGCAGTTCTTC.

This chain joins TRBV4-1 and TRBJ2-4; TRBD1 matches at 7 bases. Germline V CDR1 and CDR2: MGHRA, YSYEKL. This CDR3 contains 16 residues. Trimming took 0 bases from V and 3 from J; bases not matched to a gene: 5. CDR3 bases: TGCGCCAGCAGCCAAGATAACAGGGGAATCAAAAACATTCAGTACTTC. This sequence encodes CASSQDNRGIKNIQYF.

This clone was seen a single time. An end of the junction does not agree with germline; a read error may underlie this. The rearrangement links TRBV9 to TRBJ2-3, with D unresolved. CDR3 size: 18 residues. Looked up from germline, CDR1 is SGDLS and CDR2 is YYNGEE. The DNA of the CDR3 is TGTGCCGGCAGCTCAAATCCCGAGATTCCCCCTGGCACAGATACGCAGTATTTT. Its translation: CAGSSNPEIPPGTDTQYF.

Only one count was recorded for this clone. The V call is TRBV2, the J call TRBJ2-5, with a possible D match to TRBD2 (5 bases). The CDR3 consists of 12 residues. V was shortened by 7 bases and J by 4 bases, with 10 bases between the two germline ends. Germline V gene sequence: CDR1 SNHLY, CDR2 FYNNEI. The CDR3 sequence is CASKGRGETQYF. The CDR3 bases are TGTGCCAGCAAGGGCCGGGGAGAGACCCAGTACTTC.

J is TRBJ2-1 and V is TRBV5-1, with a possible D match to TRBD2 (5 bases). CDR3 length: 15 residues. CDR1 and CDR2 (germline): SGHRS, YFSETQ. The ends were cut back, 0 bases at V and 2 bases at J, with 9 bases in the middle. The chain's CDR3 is CASSLGVATYNEQFF. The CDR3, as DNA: TGCGCCAGCAGCTTGGGGGTAGCGACCTACAATGAGCAGTTCTTC.

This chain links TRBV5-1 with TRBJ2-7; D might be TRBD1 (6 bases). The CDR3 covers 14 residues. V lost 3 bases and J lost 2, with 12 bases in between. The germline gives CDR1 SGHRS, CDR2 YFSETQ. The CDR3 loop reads CASSSSGETYEQYF. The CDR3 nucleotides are TGCGCCAGCAGCTCCTCAGGGGAGACCTACGAGCAGTACTTC.

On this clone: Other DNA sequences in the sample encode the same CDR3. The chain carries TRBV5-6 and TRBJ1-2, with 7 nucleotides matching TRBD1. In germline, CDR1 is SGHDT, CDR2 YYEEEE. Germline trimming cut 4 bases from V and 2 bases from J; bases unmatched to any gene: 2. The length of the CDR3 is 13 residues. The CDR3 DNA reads TGTGCCAGCAGCCCAGGGGGAAACTATGGCTACACCTTC. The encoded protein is CASSPGGNYGYTF.

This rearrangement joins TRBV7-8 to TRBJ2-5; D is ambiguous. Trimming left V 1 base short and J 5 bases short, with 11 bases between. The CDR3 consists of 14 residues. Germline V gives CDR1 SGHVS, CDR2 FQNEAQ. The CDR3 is CASSLVRRRETQYF. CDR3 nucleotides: TGTGCCAGCAGCTTAGTTAGGCGGCGGGAGACCCAGTACTTC.

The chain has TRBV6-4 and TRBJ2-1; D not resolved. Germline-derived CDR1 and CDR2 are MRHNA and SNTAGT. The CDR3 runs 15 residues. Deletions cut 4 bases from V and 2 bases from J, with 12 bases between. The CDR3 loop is CASSVEQLPYNEQFF. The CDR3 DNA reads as TGTGCCAGCAGTGTCGAGCAGTTACCCTACAATGAGCAGTTCTTC.

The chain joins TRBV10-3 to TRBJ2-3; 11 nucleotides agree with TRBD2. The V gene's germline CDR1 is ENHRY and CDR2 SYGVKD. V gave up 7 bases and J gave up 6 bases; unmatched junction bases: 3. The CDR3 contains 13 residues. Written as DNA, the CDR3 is TGTGCCATCAATAGCGGGAGGGAGGATACGCAGTATTTT. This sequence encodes CAINSGREDTQYF.

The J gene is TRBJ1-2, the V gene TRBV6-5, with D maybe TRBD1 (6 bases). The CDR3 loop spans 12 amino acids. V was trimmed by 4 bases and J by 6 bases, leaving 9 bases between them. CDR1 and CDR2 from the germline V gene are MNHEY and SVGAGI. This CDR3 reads CASSSGGHGYTF. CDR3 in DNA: TGTGCCAGCAGTTCGGGGGGGCATGGCTACACCTTC.

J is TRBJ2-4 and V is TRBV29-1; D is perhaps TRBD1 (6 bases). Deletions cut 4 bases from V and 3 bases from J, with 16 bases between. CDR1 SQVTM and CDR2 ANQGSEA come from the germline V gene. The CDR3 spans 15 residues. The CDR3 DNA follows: TGCAGCGTTGTGGGGGCCTTAAGGGGCAAAAACATTCAGTACTTC. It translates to CSVVGALRGKNIQYF. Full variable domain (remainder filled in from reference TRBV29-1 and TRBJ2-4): SAVISQKPSRDICQRGTSLTIQCQVDSQVTMMFWYRQQPGQSLTLIATANQGSEATYESGFVIDKFPISRPNLTFSTLTVSNMSPEDSSIYLCSVVGALRGKNIQYFGAGTRLSVL.